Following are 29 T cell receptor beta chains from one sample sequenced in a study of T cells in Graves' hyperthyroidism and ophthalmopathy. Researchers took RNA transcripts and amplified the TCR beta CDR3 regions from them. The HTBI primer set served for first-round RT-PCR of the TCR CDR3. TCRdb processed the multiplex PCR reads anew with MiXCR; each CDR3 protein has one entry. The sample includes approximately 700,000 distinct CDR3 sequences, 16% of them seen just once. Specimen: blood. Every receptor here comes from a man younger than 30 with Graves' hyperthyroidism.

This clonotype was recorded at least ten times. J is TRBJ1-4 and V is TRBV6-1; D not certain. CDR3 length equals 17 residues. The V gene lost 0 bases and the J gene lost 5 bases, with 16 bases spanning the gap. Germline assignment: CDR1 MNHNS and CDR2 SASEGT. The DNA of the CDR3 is TGTGCCAGCAGTGAAGCTCATTCGACATTCCGCAATGAAAAACTGTTTTTT. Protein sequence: CASSEAHSTFRNEKLFF.

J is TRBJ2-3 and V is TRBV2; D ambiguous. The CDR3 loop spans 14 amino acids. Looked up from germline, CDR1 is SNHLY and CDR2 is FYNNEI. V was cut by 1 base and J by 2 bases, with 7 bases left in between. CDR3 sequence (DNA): TGTGCCAGCAGTGAAGTGGGGTTCACAGATACGCAGTATTTT. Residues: CASSEVGFTDTQYF. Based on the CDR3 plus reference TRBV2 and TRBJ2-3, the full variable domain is EPEVTQTPSHQVTQMGQEVILRCVPISNHLYFYWYRQILGQKVEFLVSFYNNEISEKSEIFDDQFSVERPDGSNFTLKIRSTKLEDSAMYFCASSEVGFTDTQYFGPGTRLTVL.

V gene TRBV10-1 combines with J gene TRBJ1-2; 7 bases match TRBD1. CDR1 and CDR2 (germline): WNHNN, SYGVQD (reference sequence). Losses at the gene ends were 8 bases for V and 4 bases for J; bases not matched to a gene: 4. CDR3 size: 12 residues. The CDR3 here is CASGTDSYGYTF. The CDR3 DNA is TGCGCCAGCGGGACAGATAGCTATGGCTACACCTTC.

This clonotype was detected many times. The CDR3 protein is CASSGQGENSPLHF. The DNA for the CDR3 is TGTGCCAGCAGCGGACAGGGCGAGAATTCACCCCTCCACTTT. J is TRBJ1-6 and V is TRBV28, with 8 positions matching TRBD1. J was trimmed by 7 bases and V by 6 bases; bases with no gene match: 5. Germline V lookup: CDR1 MDHEN, CDR2 SYDVKM. This CDR3 is 14 amino acids long.

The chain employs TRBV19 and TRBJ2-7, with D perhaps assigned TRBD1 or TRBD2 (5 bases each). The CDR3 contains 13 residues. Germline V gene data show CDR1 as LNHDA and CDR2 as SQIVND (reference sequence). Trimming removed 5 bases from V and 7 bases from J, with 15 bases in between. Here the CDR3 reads CASSVGSEGEQYF. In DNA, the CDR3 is TGTGCCAGTAGTGTGGGATCTGAGGGGGAGCAGTACTTC.

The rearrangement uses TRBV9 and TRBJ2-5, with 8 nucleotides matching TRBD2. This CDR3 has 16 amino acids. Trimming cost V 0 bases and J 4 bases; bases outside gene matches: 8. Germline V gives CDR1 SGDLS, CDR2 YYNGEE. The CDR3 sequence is CASSVGPAGVGETQYF. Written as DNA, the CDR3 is TGTGCCAGCAGCGTAGGCCCAGCGGGAGTGGGAGAGACCCAGTACTTC.

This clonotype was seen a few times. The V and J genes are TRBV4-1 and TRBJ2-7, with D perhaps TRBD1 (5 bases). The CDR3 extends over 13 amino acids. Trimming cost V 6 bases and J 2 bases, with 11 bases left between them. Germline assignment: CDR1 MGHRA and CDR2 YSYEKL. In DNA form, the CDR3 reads TGCGCCAGCAGTATACAGGAAACCTACGAGCAGTACTTC. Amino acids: CASSIQETYEQYF.

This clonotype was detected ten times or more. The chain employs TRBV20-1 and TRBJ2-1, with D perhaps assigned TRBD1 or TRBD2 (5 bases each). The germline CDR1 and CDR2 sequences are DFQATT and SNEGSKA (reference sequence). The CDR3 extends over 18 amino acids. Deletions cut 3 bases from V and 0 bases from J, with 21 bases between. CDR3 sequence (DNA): TGCAGTGCTAGGACGGGGCCCGGCCTTGGCAGCTCCTACAATGAGCAGTTCTTC. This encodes CSARTGPGLGSSYNEQFF.

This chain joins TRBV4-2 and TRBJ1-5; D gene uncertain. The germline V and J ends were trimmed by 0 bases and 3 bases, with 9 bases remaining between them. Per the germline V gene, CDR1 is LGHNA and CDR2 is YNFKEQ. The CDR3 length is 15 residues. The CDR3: CASSQDGKPNQPQHF. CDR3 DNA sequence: TGTGCCAGCAGCCAAGATGGCAAACCCAATCAGCCCCAGCATTTT.

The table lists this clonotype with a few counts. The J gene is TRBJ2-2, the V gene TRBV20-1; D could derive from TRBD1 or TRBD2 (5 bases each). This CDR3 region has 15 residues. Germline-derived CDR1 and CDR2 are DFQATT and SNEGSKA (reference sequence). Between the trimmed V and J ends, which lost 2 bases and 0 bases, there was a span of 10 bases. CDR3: CSARSGGTNTGELFF. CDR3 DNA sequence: TGCAGTGCTAGATCTGGGGGTACGAACACCGGGGAGCTGTTTTTT.

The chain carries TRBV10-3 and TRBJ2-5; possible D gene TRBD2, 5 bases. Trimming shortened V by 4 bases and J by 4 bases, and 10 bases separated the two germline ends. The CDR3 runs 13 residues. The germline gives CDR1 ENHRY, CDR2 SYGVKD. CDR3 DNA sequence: TGTGCCATCAGTGCAAACGGAGGAGAGACCCAGTACTTC. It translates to CAISANGGETQYF.

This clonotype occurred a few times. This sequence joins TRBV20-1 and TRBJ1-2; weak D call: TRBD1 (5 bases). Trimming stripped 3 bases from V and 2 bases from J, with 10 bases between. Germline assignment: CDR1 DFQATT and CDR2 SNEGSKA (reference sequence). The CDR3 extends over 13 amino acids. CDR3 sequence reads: CSASDGANYGYTF. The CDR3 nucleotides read TGCAGTGCTAGTGACGGGGCGAACTATGGCTACACCTTC.

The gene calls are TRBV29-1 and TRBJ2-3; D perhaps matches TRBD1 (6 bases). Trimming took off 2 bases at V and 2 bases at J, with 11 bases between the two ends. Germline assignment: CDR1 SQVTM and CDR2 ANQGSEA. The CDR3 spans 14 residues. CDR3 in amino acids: CSVEPGAPTDTQYF. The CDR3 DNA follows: TGCAGCGTTGAACCAGGGGCCCCCACAGATACGCAGTATTTT.

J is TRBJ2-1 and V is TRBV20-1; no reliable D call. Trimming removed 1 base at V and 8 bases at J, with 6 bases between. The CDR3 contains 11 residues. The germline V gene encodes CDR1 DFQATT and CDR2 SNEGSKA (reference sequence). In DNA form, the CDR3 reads TGCAGTGCTAGAGTTCTTGATGAGCAGTTCTTC. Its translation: CSARVLDEQFF.

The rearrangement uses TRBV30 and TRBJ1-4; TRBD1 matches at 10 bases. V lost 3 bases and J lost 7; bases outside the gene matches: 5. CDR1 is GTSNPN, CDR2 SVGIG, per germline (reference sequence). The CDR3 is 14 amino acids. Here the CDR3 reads CAWRLTGGIEKLFF. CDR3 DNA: TGTGCCTGGAGACTGACAGGGGGCATTGAAAAACTGTTTTTT.

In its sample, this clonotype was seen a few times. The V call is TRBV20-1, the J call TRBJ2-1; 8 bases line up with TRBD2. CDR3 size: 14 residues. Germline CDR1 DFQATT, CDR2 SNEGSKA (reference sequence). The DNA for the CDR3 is TGCAATCTCCCCCCGGGAGGGCCTAACAATGAGCAGTTCTTC. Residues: CNLPPGGPNNEQFF.

The CDR3 DNA reads TGTGCCAGCAGCGATTCGGCTAGCGGAGCTTACAATGAGCAGTTCTTC. Its protein product is CASSDSASGAYNEQFF. The V gene is TRBV27, the J gene TRBJ2-1, with 7 bases identical to TRBD2. This CDR3 contains 16 residues. V shed 6 bases, J shed 4 bases, and the junction held 12 bases outside the gene matches. Germline CDR1 is MNHEY and CDR2 is SMNVEV (reference sequence).

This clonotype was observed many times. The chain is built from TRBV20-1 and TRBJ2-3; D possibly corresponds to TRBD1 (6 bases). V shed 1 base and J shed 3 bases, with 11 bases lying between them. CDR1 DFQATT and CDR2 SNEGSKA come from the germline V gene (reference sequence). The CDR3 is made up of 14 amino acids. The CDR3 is CSARAQGGTDTQYF. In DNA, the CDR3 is TGCAGTGCTAGAGCACAGGGTGGGACAGATACGCAGTATTTT.

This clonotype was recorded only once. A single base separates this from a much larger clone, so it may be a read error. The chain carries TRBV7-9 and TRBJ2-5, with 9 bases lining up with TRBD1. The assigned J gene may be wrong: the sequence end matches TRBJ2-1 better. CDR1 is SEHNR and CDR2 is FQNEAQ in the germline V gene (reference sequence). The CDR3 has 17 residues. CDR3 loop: CASSSSQGQGPQETQFF. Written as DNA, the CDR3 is TGTGCCAGCAGCTCATCCCAGGGACAGGGCCCCCAAGAGACCCAGTTCTTC.

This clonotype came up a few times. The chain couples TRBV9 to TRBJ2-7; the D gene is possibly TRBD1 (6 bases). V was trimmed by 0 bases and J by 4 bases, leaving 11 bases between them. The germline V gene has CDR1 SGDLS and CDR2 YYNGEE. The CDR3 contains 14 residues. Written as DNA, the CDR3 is TGTGCCAGCAGCGTAGGATCGCAGGGGTACGAGCAGTACTTC. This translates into CASSVGSQGYEQYF.

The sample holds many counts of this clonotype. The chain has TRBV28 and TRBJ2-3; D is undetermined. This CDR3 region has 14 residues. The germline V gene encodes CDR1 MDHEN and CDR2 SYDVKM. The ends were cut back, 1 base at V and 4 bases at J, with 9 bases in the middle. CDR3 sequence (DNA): TGTGCCAGCAGTTTATCTTCTTGGTCAGATACGCAGTATTTT. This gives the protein CASSLSSWSDTQYF.

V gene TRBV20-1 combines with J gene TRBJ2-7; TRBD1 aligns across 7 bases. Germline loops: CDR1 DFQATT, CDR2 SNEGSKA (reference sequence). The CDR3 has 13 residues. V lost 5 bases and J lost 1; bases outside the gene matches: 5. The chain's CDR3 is CSAYKGASYEQYF. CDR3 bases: TGCAGTGCTTACAAGGGGGCGTCCTACGAGCAGTACTTC.

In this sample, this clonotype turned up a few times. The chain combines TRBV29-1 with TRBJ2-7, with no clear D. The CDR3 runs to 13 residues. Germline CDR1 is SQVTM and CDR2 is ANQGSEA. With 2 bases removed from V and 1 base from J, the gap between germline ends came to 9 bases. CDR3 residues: CSVEYSASYEQYF. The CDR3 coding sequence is TGCAGCGTTGAATATTCAGCTTCCTACGAGCAGTACTTC.

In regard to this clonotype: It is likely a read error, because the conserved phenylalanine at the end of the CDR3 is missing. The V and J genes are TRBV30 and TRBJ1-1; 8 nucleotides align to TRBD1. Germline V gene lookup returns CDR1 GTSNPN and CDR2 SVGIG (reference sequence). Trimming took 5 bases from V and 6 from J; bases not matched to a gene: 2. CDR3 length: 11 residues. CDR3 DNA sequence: TGTGCCTGGGGACAGGGTTCTGAAGCTTTCCTT. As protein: CAWGQGSEAFL.

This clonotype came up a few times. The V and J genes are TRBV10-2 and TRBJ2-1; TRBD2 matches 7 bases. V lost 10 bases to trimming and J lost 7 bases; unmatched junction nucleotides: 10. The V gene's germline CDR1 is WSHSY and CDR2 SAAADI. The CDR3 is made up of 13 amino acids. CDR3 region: CAIPSTSKNEQFF. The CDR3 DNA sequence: TGCGCCATACCCTCGACTAGCAAGAATGAGCAGTTCTTC.

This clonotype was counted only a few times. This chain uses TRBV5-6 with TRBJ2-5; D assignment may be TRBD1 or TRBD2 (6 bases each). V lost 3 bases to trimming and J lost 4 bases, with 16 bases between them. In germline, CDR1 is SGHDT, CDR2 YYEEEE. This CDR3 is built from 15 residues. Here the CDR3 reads CASSWSGAPGETQYF. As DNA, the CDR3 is TGTGCCAGCAGCTGGTCGGGGGCACCGGGAGAGACCCAGTACTTC.

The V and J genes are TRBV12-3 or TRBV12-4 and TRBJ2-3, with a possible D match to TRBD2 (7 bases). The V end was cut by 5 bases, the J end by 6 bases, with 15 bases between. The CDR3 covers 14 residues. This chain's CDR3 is CASSPRRGGDTQYF. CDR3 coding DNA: TGTGCCAGCAGTCCCCGTAGGGGGGGCGATACGCAGTATTTT.

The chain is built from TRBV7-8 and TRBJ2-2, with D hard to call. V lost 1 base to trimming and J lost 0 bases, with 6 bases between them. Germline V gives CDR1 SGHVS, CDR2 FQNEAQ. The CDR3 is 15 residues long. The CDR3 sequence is CASSLDTSNTGELFF. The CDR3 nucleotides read TGTGCCAGCAGCTTAGACACGTCGAACACCGGGGAGCTGTTTTTT. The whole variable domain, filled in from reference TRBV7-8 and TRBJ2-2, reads GAGVSQSPRYKVAKRGQDVALRCDPISGHVSLFWYQQALGQGPEFLTYFQNEAQLDKSGLPSDRFFAERPEGSVSTLKIQRTQQEDSAVYLCASSLDTSNTGELFFGEGSRLTVL.

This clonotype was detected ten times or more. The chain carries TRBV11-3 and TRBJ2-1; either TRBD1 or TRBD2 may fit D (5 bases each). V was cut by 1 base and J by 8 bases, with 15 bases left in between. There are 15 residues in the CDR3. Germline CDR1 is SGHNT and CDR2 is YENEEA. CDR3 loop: CASSLAGPMSDEQFF. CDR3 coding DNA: TGTGCCAGCAGCTTAGCGGGGCCTATGAGCGATGAGCAGTTCTTC.